These T cell receptor beta chains were read from a single sample in a study of blood T cell repertoires in COVID-19. Measured with immunoSEQ multiplex PCR; TCRdb has only the in-frame clones, and not every one. The data show 350,000 to 450,000 clones, with 75% to 90% seen just once and more than 3% held by the top ten. Sequences were obtained from peripheral blood. These receptors originate from a woman between 18 and 30 years old with acute or convalescent COVID-19. CDR3s include the opening cysteine and the closing phenylalanine or tryptophan. D genes are given only for firm matches.

cdr3_length,d_call,v_call,j_call,cdr3_nt,cdr3_aa
14,.,TRBV6-6,TRBJ2-1,TGTGCCAGCGCTTTTAAAGGGAGAACGAATGAGCAGTTCTTC,CASAFKGRTNEQFF
16,TRBD2,TRBV3-1/TRBV3-2,TRBJ2-7,TGTGCCAGCAGCCAAGATCCAGCGGGAGGGCCGGGGGAGCAGTACTTC,CASSQDPAGGPGEQYF
15,TRBD1,TRBV9,TRBJ2-3,TGTGCCAGCAGCTCCGGGACAGGGGGCACAGATACGCAGTATTTT,CASSSGTGGTDTQYF
15,TRBD1,TRBV7-3,TRBJ2-2,TGTGCCAGCAGCTTTAGGGGGCTCGGCACCGGGGAGCTGTTTTTT,CASSFRGLGTGELFF
18,TRBD2,TRBV7-9,TRBJ2-3,TGTGCCAGCAGCTTAGGAGCGGGGGCCGAACAATTCACAGATACGCAGTATTTT,CASSLGAGAEQFTDTQYF
15,TRBD2,TRBV27,TRBJ2-7,TGTGCCAGCAGTCTCGGGACTAGCGGAATCTACGAGCAGTACTTC,CASSLGTSGIYEQYF
16,TRBD2,TRBV5-1,TRBJ2-7,TGCGCCAGCAGCTTGGAGCCTAGCGGGAGCCGAGAGGAGCAGTACTTC,CASSLEPSGSREEQYF
16,.,TRBV4-1,TRBJ1-3,TGCGCCAGCAGCCAAGATCTCGGTATCTCTGGAAACACCATATATTTT,CASSQDLGISGNTIYF
15,TRBD1,TRBV28,TRBJ1-2,TGTGCCAGCACCACGCCGGGCAGGGGGTCGTATGGCTACACCTTC,CASTTPGRGSYGYTF
21,TRBD2,TRBV2,TRBJ2-6,TGTGCCAGCAGTGAAGCCCATCTACTAGCGGGAGTGCCATCTGGGGCCAACGTCCTGACTTTC,CASSEAHLLAGVPSGANVLTF